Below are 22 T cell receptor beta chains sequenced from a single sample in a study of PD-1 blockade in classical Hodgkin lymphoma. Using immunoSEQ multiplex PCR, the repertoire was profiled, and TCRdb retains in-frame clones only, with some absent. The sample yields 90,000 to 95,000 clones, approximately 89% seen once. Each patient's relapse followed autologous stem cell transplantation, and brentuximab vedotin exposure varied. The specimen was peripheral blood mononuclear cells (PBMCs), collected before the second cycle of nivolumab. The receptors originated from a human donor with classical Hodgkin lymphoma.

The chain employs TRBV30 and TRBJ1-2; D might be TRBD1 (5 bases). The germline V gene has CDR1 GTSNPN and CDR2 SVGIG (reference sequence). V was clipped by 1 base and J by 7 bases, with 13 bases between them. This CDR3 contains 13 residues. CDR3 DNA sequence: TGTGCCTGGAGTGCCCTCGGGACGAGTGGCTACACCTTC. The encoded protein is CAWSALGTSGYTF. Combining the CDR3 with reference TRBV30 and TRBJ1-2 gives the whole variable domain SQTIHQWPATLVQPVGSPLSLECTVEGTSNPNLYWYRQAAGRGLQLLFYSVGIGQISSEVPQNLSASRPQDRQFILSSKKLLLSDSGFYLCAWSALGTSGYTFGSGTRLTVV.

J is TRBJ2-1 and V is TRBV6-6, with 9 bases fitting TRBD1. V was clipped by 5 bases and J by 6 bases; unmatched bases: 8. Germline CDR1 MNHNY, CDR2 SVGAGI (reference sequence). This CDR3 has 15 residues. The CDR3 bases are TGTGCCAGCAGTAGGGGACAGGGATACATCAATGAGCAGTTCTTC. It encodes CASSRGQGYINEQFF.

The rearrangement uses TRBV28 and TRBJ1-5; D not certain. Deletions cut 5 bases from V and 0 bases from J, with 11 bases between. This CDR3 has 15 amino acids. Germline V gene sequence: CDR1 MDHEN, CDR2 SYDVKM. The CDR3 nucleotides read TGTGCCAGCAGTCGGCGTTTCAATAGCAATCAGCCCCAGCATTTT. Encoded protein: CASSRRFNSNQPQHF.

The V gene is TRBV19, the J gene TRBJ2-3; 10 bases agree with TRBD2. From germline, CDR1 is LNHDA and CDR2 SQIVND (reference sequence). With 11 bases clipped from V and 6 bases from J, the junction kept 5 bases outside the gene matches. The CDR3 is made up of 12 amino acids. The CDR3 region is CALAGEGDTQYF. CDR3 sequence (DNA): TGTGCCCTAGCGGGAGAAGGGGATACGCAGTATTTT.

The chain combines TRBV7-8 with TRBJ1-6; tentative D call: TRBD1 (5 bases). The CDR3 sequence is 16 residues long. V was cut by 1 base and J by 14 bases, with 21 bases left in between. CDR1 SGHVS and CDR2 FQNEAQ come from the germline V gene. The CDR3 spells CASSLEPRPTKGSLHF. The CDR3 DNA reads TGTGCCAGCAGCTTAGAACCGAGACCGACAAAGGGGTCCCTCCACTTT. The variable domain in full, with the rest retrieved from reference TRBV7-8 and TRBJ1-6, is GAGVSQSPRYKVAKRGQDVALRCDPISGHVSLFWYQQALGQGPEFLTYFQNEAQLDKSGLPSDRFFAERPEGSVSTLKIQRTQQEDSAVYLCASSLEPRPTKGSLHFGNGTRLTVT.

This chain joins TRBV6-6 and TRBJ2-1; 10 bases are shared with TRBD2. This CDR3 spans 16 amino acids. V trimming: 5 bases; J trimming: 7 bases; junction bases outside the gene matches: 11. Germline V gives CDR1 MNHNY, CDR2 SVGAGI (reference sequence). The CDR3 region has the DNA TGTGCCAGCAGTCTAATGAGCGGGGGGGCGGATAATGAGCAGTTCTTC. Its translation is CASSLMSGGADNEQFF.

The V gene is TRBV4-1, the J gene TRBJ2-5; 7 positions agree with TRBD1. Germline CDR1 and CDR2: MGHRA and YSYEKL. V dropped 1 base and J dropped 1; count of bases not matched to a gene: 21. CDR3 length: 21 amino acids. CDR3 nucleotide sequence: TGCGCCAGCAGCCAAGTCGAACCAAGCGGATTAGGGACAGTACTCCAAGAGACCCAGTACTTC. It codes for CASSQVEPSGLGTVLQETQYF.

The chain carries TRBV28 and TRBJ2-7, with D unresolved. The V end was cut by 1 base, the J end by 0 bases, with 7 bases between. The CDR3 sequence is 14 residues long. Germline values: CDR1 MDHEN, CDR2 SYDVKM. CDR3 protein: CASSLYQVSYEQYF. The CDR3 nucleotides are TGTGCCAGCAGTTTATATCAGGTCTCCTACGAGCAGTACTTC. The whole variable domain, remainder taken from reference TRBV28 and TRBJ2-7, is DVKVTQSSRYLVKRTGEKVFLECVQDMDHENMFWYRQDPGLGLRLIYFSYDVKMKEKGDIPEGYSVSREKKERFSLILESASTNQTSMYLCASSLYQVSYEQYFGPGTRLTVT.

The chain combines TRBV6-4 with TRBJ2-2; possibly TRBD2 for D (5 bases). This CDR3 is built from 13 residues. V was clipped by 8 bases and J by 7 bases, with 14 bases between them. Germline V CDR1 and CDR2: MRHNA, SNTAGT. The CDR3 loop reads CASSSSSGGELFF. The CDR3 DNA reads TGTGCCAGCTCTAGCAGTTCGGGCGGGGAGCTGTTTTTT.

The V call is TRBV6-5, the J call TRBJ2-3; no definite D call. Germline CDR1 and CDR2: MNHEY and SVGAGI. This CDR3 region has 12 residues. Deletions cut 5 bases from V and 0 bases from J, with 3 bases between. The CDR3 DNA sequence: TGTGCCAGCAGTGACAGCACAGATACGCAGTATTTT. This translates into CASSDSTDTQYF.

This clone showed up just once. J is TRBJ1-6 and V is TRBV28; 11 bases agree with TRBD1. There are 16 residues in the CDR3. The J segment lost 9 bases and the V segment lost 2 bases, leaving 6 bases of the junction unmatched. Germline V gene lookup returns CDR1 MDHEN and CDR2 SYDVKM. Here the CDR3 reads CASSLGLDRGLSPLHF. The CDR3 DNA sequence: TGTGCCAGCAGTTTAGGCTTGGACAGGGGGCTTTCACCCCTCCACTTT.

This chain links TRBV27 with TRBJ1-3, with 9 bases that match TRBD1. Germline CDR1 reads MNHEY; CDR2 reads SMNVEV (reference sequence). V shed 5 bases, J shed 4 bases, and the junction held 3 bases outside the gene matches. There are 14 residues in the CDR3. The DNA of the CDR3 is TGTGCCAGCAGTCCTGGACAGGGGGGAAACACCATATATTTT. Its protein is CASSPGQGGNTIYF.

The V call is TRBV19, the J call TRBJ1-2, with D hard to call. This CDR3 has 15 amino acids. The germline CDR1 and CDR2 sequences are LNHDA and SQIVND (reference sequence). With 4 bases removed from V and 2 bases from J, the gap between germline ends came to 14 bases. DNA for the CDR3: TGTGCCAGTAGTAAGGTCTTATGGGCGAACTATGGCTACACCTTC. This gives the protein CASSKVLWANYGYTF.

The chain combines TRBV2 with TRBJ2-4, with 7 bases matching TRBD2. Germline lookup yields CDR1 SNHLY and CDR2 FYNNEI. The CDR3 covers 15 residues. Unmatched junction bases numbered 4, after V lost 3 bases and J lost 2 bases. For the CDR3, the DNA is TGTGCCAGCAGTGAGATGGGGGGGACCAAAAACATTCAGTACTTC. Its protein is CASSEMGGTKNIQYF.

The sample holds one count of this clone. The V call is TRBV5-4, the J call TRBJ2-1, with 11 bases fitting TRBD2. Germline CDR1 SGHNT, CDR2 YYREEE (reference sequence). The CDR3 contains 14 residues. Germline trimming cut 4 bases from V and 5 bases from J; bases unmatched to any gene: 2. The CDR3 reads CASSPGLADNEQFF. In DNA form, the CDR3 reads TGTGCCAGCAGCCCGGGACTAGCGGACAATGAGCAGTTCTTC.

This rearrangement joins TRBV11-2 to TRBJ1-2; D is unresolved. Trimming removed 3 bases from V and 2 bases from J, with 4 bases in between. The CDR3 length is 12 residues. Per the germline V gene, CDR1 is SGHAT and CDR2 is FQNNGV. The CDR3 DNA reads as TGTGCCAGCAGCTTGGGCAACTATGGCTACACCTTC. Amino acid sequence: CASSLGNYGYTF.

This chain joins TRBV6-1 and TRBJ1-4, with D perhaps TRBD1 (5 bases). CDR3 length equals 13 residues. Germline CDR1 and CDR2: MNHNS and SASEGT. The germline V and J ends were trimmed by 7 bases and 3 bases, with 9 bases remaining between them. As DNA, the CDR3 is TGTGCCAGCATGAGGGACCCTAATGAAAAACTGTTTTTT. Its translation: CASMRDPNEKLFF.

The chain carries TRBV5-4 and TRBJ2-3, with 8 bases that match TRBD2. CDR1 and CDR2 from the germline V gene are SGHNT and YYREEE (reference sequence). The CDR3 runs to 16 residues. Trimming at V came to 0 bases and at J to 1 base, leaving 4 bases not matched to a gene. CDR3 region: CASSLGARGGTDTQYF. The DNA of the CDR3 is TGTGCCAGCAGCTTGGGTGCGCGGGGGGGCACAGATACGCAGTATTTT.

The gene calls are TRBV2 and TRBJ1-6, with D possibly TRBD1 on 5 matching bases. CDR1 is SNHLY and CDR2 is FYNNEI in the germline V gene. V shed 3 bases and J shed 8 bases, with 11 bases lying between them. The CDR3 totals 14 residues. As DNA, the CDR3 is TGTGCCAGCAGTGATCTGGCAGGGTATTCACCCCTCCACTTT. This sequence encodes CASSDLAGYSPLHF.

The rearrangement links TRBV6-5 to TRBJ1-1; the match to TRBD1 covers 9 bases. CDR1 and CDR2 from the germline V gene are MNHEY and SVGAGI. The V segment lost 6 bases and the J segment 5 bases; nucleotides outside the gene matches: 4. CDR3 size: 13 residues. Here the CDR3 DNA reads TGTGCCAGCAGGGGACAGGGACGGACTGAAGCTTTCTTT. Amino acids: CASRGQGRTEAFF.

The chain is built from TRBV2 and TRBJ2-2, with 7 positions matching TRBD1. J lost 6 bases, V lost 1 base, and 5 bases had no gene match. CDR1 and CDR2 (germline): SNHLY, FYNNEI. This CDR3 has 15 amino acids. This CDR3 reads CASSEEAGGPGELFF. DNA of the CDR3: TGTGCCAGCAGTGAAGAGGCAGGGGGTCCCGGGGAGCTGTTTTTT.

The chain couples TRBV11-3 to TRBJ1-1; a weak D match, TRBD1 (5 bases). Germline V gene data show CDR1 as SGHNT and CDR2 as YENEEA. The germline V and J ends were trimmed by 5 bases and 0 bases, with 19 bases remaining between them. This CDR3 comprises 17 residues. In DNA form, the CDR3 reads TGTGCCAGCAGCGTAGTACAGATCGGGGGGATGAACACTGAAGCTTTCTTT. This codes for CASSVVQIGGMNTEAFF.